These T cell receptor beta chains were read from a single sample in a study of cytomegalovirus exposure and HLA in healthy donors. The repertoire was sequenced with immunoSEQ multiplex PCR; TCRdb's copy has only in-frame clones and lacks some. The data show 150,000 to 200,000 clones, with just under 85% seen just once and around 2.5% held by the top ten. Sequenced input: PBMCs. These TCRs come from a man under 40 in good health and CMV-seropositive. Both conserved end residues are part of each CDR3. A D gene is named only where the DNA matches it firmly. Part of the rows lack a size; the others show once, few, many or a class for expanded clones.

CDR3nt: TGTGCCAGTAGTATAGGAACGGGGGGCCCTTGGGATACGCAGTATTTT
CDR3aa: CASSIGTGGPWDTQYF
v_gene: TRBV19
abundance: -
len: 16
d_gene: -
j_gene: TRBJ2-3

CDR3nt: TGCGCCAGCAGCGACCCGGGACAGGGATCTGGCTACACCTTC
CDR3aa: CASSDPGQGSGYTF
v_gene: TRBV5-1
abundance: -
len: 14
d_gene: TRBD1
j_gene: TRBJ1-2

CDR3nt: TGCGCCAGCAGCTTGATCCCTTTTCCTTCTCTTACCCGGAGGGCAGATACGCAGTATTTT
CDR3aa: CASSLIPFPSLTRRADTQYF
v_gene: TRBV5-1
abundance: -
len: 20
d_gene: -
j_gene: TRBJ2-3

CDR3nt: TGTGCCAGCAGCTTAGCGGGGGCCGCCCGAAGGGCCCAGTACTTC
CDR3aa: CASSLAGAARRAQYF
v_gene: TRBV7-2
abundance: many
len: 15
d_gene: -
j_gene: TRBJ2-5

CDR3nt: TGTGCCAGCAGCTGGGGACTAGACTACGAGCAGTACTTC
CDR3aa: CASSWGLDYEQYF
v_gene: TRBV7-2
abundance: -
len: 13
d_gene: TRBD2
j_gene: TRBJ2-7

CDR3nt: TGTGCCAGTAGTCCGGGACTAGCGGGGGATATAGGACTAAGCTCCTACAATGAGCAGTTCTTC
CDR3aa: CASSPGLAGDIGLSSYNEQFF
v_gene: TRBV19
abundance: -
len: 21
d_gene: TRBD2
j_gene: TRBJ2-1

CDR3nt: TGCGCCAGCAGCATCAGACTAGCGGGGGCCGGCAATGAGCAGTTCTTC
CDR3aa: CASSIRLAGAGNEQFF
v_gene: TRBV5-1
abundance: -
len: 16
d_gene: TRBD2
j_gene: TRBJ2-1

CDR3nt: TGTGCCAGCAGTTGTCAGGGGTGCAATCAGCCCCAGCATTTT
CDR3aa: CASSCQGCNQPQHF
v_gene: TRBV27
abundance: -
len: 14
d_gene: -
j_gene: TRBJ1-5

CDR3nt: TGTGCCAGTAGTACCCCGCAGGGCCAGGGGCACACTGAAGCTTTCTTT
CDR3aa: CASSTPQGQGHTEAFF
v_gene: TRBV19
abundance: -
len: 16
d_gene: -
j_gene: TRBJ1-1

CDR3nt: TGTGCCAGCAGCTTTCGACAGGGTCCGGACGAGCAGTACTTC
CDR3aa: CASSFRQGPDEQYF
v_gene: TRBV7-8
abundance: -
len: 14
d_gene: TRBD1
j_gene: TRBJ2-7

CDR3nt: TGCGCCAGCAGCTGGGTGGGGAGCCCCTCCTACAATGAGCAGTTCTTC
CDR3aa: CASSWVGSPSYNEQFF
v_gene: TRBV5-1
abundance: -
len: 16
d_gene: -
j_gene: TRBJ2-1

CDR3nt: TGTGCCAGCAGCGTAGACCCTCGGCCGAGGCGGGTCACTGAAGCTTTCTTT
CDR3aa: CASSVDPRPRRVTEAFF
v_gene: TRBV9
abundance: once
len: 17
d_gene: -
j_gene: TRBJ1-1

CDR3nt: TGTGCCAGCAGTCTCGAACTAGCGGGGGGTTACAATGAGCAGTTCTTC
CDR3aa: CASSLELAGGYNEQFF
v_gene: TRBV27
abundance: -
len: 16
d_gene: TRBD2
j_gene: TRBJ2-1

CDR3nt: TGTGCCAGCAGCTCTCTAGCGGGGGCCCCCCCCACAGATACGCAGTATTTT
CDR3aa: CASSSLAGAPPTDTQYF
v_gene: TRBV7-8
abundance: -
len: 17
d_gene: TRBD2
j_gene: TRBJ2-3

CDR3nt: TGTGCCAGCAGCTGGCCAGTACTAGTGGGGGGCCAAGAGACCCAGTACTTC
CDR3aa: CASSWPVLVGGQETQYF
v_gene: TRBV7-6
abundance: -
len: 17
d_gene: -
j_gene: TRBJ2-5

CDR3nt: TGCAGCGTTTCCAGGGGGTCCGAGCAGTACTTC
CDR3aa: CSVSRGSEQYF
v_gene: TRBV29-1
abundance: -
len: 11
d_gene: TRBD1
j_gene: TRBJ2-7

CDR3nt: TGCGCCAGCAGCCAAGGGCACAGCCTTAACACCGGGGAGCTGTTTTTT
CDR3aa: CASSQGHSLNTGELFF
v_gene: TRBV4-3
abundance: -
len: 16
d_gene: -
j_gene: TRBJ2-2

CDR3nt: TGCGCCAGCAGCTTTAAATTTTTTCTTATCGGAGATACGCAGTATTTT
CDR3aa: CASSFKFFLIGDTQYF
v_gene: TRBV5-1
abundance: -
len: 16
d_gene: -
j_gene: TRBJ2-3

CDR3nt: TGTGCCAGCCCATTAGCGGGGGGGCCCACAGATACGCAGTATTTT
CDR3aa: CASPLAGGPTDTQYF
v_gene: TRBV2
abundance: -
len: 15
d_gene: TRBD2
j_gene: TRBJ2-3

CDR3nt: TGCGCCAGCAGGAACCAGGGTGGCCAAGAGACCCAGTACTTC
CDR3aa: CASRNQGGQETQYF
v_gene: TRBV5-1
abundance: -
len: 14
d_gene: -
j_gene: TRBJ2-5

CDR3nt: TGTGCCAGCAGTTCTCGGTCCGCGGTCACTGAAGCTTTCTTT
CDR3aa: CASSSRSAVTEAFF
v_gene: TRBV6-6
abundance: -
len: 14
d_gene: -
j_gene: TRBJ1-1

CDR3nt: TGTGCCAGCAGTTACTCTGGCTCCAGGCTATATGGCTACACCTTC
CDR3aa: CASSYSGSRLYGYTF
v_gene: TRBV6-5
abundance: -
len: 15
d_gene: -
j_gene: TRBJ1-2

CDR3nt: TGCGCCAGCAGCCCAAGAACCGGGACTAGCGGGAACACCGGGGAGCTGTTTTTT
CDR3aa: CASSPRTGTSGNTGELFF
v_gene: TRBV10-1
abundance: -
len: 18
d_gene: TRBD2
j_gene: TRBJ2-2

CDR3nt: TGTGCCAGCGCCACGGCGGGGGGCACAGATACGCAGTATTTT
CDR3aa: CASATAGGTDTQYF
v_gene: TRBV5-5
abundance: -
len: 14
d_gene: TRBD2
j_gene: TRBJ2-3

CDR3nt: TGTGCCAGCAGTTTAGGGCCAAATCAGCCCCAGCATTTT
CDR3aa: CASSLGPNQPQHF
v_gene: TRBV27
abundance: -
len: 13
d_gene: -
j_gene: TRBJ1-5

CDR3nt: TGCGCCAGCAGCCAAGATAGCCAAGGATGGAACACTGAAGCTTTCTTT
CDR3aa: CASSQDSQGWNTEAFF
v_gene: TRBV4-3
abundance: -
len: 16
d_gene: -
j_gene: TRBJ1-1

CDR3nt: TGTGCCAGCAGCTTGGTTGGGCTCGGCTACTATGGCTACACCTTC
CDR3aa: CASSLVGLGYYGYTF
v_gene: TRBV5-6
abundance: few
len: 15
d_gene: -
j_gene: TRBJ1-2

CDR3nt: TGTGCCAGTAACCAAGGAGCGCGTGGTCAGCCCCAGCATTTT
CDR3aa: CASNQGARGQPQHF
v_gene: TRBV19
abundance: -
len: 14
d_gene: -
j_gene: TRBJ1-5

CDR3nt: TGTGCCAGCACCAATGGCGGGGTTATTCTTAATTCACCCCTCCACTTT
CDR3aa: CASTNGGVILNSPLHF
v_gene: TRBV5-4
abundance: -
len: 16
d_gene: -
j_gene: TRBJ1-6

CDR3nt: TGCGCCAGCGGACCCGGACAGGGAGGAGGCTACACCTTC
CDR3aa: CASGPGQGGGYTF
v_gene: TRBV5-1
abundance: few
len: 13
d_gene: TRBD1
j_gene: TRBJ1-2

CDR3nt: TGTGCCAGCAGCCTGACAGCTATTAGCAATCAGCCCCAGCATTTT
CDR3aa: CASSLTAISNQPQHF
v_gene: TRBV7-2
abundance: -
len: 15
d_gene: -
j_gene: TRBJ1-5

CDR3nt: TGTGCCACCCCAAGCCGAGTGACCCCGCGACGACAGGAAATCTCTAACTATGGCTACACCTTC
CDR3aa: CATPSRVTPRRQEISNYGYTF
v_gene: TRBV2
abundance: -
len: 21
d_gene: -
j_gene: TRBJ1-2

CDR3nt: TGTGCCAGCACCGCCGCGGGATACAATGAGCAGTTCTTC
CDR3aa: CASTAAGYNEQFF
v_gene: TRBV7-2
abundance: -
len: 13
d_gene: -
j_gene: TRBJ2-1

CDR3nt: TGTGCCAGCAGCCTAACGGGGGGTGAGCAGTTCTTC
CDR3aa: CASSLTGGEQFF
v_gene: TRBV7-2
abundance: -
len: 12
d_gene: TRBD2
j_gene: TRBJ2-1

CDR3nt: TGTGCCAGCAGCCCCGCCAGTGCAGGGATTCGAAAACTGTTTTTT
CDR3aa: CASSPASAGIRKLFF
v_gene: TRBV6-5
abundance: -
len: 15
d_gene: -
j_gene: TRBJ1-4

CDR3nt: TGTGCCAGCAGCGTAGGTGGAGGCGCCGGCGGGGAGCTGTTTTTT
CDR3aa: CASSVGGGAGGELFF
v_gene: TRBV9
abundance: -
len: 15
d_gene: -
j_gene: TRBJ2-2

CDR3nt: TGTGCCAGCAGTGAATCGGCCGGAGGCAACTTATACAATGAGCAGTTCTTC
CDR3aa: CASSESAGGNLYNEQFF
v_gene: TRBV6-1
abundance: -
len: 17
d_gene: -
j_gene: TRBJ2-1

CDR3nt: TGTGCCAGCAGCTCCCCACAGGGGGCCTCAAGTAACTATGGCTACACCTTC
CDR3aa: CASSSPQGASSNYGYTF
v_gene: TRBV7-9
abundance: -
len: 17
d_gene: TRBD1
j_gene: TRBJ1-2

CDR3nt: TGTGCCAGCAGCTCCCAGCGGGGGGGCCGGTCAGATACGCAGTATTTT
CDR3aa: CASSSQRGGRSDTQYF
v_gene: TRBV11-3
abundance: -
len: 16
d_gene: TRBD2
j_gene: TRBJ2-3

CDR3nt: TGTGCCAGCAGCTTGGGCGAGAACACTGAAGCTTTCTTT
CDR3aa: CASSLGENTEAFF
v_gene: TRBV5-8
abundance: few
len: 13
d_gene: -
j_gene: TRBJ1-1

CDR3nt: TGCAGCGTAACCGGGACAGGGGGATCAGAGACCCAGTACTTC
CDR3aa: CSVTGTGGSETQYF
v_gene: TRBV29-1
abundance: -
len: 14
d_gene: TRBD1
j_gene: TRBJ2-5

CDR3nt: TGCAGCGTTGAGGGCCCTTCTCTGAGCACCGGGGAGCTGTTTTTT
CDR3aa: CSVEGPSLSTGELFF
v_gene: TRBV29-1
abundance: -
len: 15
d_gene: -
j_gene: TRBJ2-2

CDR3nt: TGTGCCAGCAGTGACAACTCTGGAAACACCATATATTTT
CDR3aa: CASSDNSGNTIYF
v_gene: TRBV2
abundance: -
len: 13
d_gene: -
j_gene: TRBJ1-3

CDR3nt: TGTGCCAGCAGTGGGACAACTGAAGCTTTCTTT
CDR3aa: CASSGTTEAFF
v_gene: TRBV6-5
abundance: -
len: 11
d_gene: -
j_gene: TRBJ1-1

CDR3nt: TGCGCCAGCAGCCTTGGGCCCTCGGCTAATGAAAAACTGTTTTTT
CDR3aa: CASSLGPSANEKLFF
v_gene: TRBV5-1
abundance: -
len: 15
d_gene: -
j_gene: TRBJ1-4

CDR3nt: TGTGCCAGCAGCTTACCGACAGCAGGCTATGGCTACACCTTC
CDR3aa: CASSLPTAGYGYTF
v_gene: TRBV7-2
abundance: -
len: 14
d_gene: -
j_gene: TRBJ1-2

CDR3nt: TGCGCCAGCAGCTTACGGGGGAACACTGAAGCTTTCTTT
CDR3aa: CASSLRGNTEAFF
v_gene: TRBV4-1
abundance: -
len: 13
d_gene: -
j_gene: TRBJ1-1